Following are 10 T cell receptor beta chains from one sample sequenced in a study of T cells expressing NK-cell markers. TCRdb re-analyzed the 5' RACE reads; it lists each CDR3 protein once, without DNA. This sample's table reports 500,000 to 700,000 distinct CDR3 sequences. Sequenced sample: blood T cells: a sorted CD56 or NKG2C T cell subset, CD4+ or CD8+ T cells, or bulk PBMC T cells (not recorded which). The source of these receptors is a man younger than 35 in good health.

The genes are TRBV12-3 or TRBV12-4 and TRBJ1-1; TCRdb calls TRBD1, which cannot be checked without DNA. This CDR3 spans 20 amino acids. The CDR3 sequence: CASSFRPDWTRQGDDTEAFF.

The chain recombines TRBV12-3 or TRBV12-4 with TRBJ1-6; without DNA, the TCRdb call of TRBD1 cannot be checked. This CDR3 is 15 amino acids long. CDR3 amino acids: CASIGTGTYNSPLHF.

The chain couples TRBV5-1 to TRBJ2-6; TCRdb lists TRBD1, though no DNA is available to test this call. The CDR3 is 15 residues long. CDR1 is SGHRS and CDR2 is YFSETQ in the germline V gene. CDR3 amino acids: CASSLGGAQANVLTF.

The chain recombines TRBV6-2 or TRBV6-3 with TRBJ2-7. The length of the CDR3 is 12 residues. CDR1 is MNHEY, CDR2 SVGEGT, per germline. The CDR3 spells CASGSWLYEQYF.

CDR3 protein: CASREDSGTDTQYF. J is TRBJ2-3 and V is TRBV6-4; TCRdb selects TRBD1, and the lack of DNA leaves this call unchecked. The CDR3 runs 14 residues. The germline V gene has CDR1 MRHNA and CDR2 SNTAGT.

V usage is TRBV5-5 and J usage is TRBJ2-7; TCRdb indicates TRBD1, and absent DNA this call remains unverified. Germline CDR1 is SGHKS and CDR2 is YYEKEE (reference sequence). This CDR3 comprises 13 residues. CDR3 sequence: CASSPGAGFEQYF.

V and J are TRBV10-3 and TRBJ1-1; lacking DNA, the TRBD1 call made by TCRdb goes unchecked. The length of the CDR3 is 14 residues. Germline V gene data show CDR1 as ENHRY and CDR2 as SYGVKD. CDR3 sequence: CAISVQGQGVEAFF.

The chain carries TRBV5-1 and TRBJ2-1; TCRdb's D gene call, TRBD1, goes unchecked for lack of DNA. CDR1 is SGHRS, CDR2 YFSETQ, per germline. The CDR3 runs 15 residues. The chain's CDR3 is CASSLTGHLYNEQFF.

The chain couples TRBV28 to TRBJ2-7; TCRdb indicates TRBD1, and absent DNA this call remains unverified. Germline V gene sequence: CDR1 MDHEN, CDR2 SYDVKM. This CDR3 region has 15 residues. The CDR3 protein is CASSPLAGSRSEQYF.

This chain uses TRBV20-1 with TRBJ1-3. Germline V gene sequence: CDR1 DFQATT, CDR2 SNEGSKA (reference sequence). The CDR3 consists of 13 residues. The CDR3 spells CSASGSAGNTIYF.